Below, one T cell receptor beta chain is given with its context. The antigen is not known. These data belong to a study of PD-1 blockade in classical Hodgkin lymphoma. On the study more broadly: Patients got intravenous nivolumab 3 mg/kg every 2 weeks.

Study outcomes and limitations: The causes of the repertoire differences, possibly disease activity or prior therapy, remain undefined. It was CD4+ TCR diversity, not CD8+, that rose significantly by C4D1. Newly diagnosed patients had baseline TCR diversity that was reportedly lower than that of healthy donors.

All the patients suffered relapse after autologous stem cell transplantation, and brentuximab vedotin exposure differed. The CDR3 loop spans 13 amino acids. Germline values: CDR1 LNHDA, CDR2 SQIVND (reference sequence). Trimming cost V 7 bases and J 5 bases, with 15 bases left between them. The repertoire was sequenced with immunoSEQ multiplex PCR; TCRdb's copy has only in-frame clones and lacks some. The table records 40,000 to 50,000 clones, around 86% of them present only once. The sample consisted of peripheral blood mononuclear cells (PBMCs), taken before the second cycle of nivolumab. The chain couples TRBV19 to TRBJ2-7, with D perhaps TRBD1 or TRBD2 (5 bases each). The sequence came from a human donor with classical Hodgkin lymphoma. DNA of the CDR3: TGTGCCAGTAAAACCGGGACGGCTAACGAGCAGTACTTC. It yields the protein CASKTGTANEQYF. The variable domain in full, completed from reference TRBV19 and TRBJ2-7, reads DGGITQSPKYLFRKEGQNVTLSCEQNLNHDAMYWYRQDPGQGLRLIYYSQIVNDFQKGDIAEGYSVSREKKESFPLTVTSAQKNPTAFYLCASKTGTANEQYFGPGTRLTVT.